This TCR beta chain was sequenced during a study of control samples from healthy donors and cancer patients. The ends were cut back, 6 bases at V and 7 bases at J, with 15 bases in the middle. The CDR3 loop spans 13 amino acids. CDR1 and CDR2 from the germline V gene are SQVTM and ANQGSEA. The method was immunoSEQ multiplex PCR; TCRdb's version includes in-frame clones alone and lacks a portion of them. The sample comprises 130,000 or so clones, around 89% of which are singletons, and under 40% rests with the top ten. The TCR was taken from a man aged 45-65 years in good health. The sample taken for sequencing was blood. V usage is TRBV29-1 and J usage is TRBJ1-4, with D hard to call. This chain's CDR3 is CSVPSERAEKLFF. The CDR3 nucleotides are TGCAGCGTCCCATCCGAAAGGGCTGAAAAACTGTTTTTT.